Listed below are T cell receptor beta chains from one sample, sequenced in a study of blood T cell repertoires in COVID-19. The table came from immunoSEQ multiplex PCR; TCRdb's copy has only in-frame clones and leaves some out. The repertoire holds 11,000 or so clones, with approximately 70% as singletons. Sequences were obtained from peripheral blood. These receptors were collected from a man aged 60-69 years with COVID-19, enrolled during active disease. CDR3s include the opening cysteine and the closing phenylalanine or tryptophan. A D gene is named only where the DNA matches it firmly. The size field is filled for only some rows; it gives once, few, many or a size class.

D: NA
J: TRBJ1-4
size: NA
V: TRBV7-2
CDR3: CASSLRGSPNEKLFF
DNA: TGTGCCAGCAGCCTCCGGGGGTCTCCTAATGAAAAACTGTTTTTT

D: NA
J: TRBJ1-2
size: NA
V: TRBV24-1
CDR3: CATSDSIQVYTF
DNA: TGTGCCACCAGTGACTCAATCCAGGTCTACACCTTC

D: NA
J: TRBJ1-4
size: NA
V: TRBV29-1
CDR3: CSVESGSNEKLFF
DNA: TGCAGCGTTGAGTCCGGGTCTAATGAAAAACTGTTTTTT

D: NA
J: TRBJ2-5
size: NA
V: TRBV2
CDR3: CVAGGGEETQYF
DNA: TGTGTGGCCGGGGGTGGCGAAGAGACCCAGTACTTC

D: NA
J: TRBJ1-1
size: NA
V: TRBV7-6
CDR3: CASSLSMNTEAFF
DNA: TGTGCCAGCAGCTTGTCCATGAACACTGAAGCTTTCTTT

D: TRBD1
J: TRBJ1-5
size: NA
V: TRBV28
CDR3: CASLRDRTNQPQHF
DNA: TGTGCCAGCCTCCGGGACAGAACTAATCAGCCCCAGCATTTT

D: TRBD1
J: TRBJ2-1
size: once
V: TRBV9
CDR3: CASNPGTGWSEQFF
DNA: TGTGCCAGCAACCCCGGGACAGGGTGGAGTGAGCAGTTCTTC

D: TRBD1
J: TRBJ1-1
size: NA
V: TRBV5-4
CDR3: CASSLGQGTYTEAFF
DNA: TGTGCCAGCAGCTTGGGACAGGGGACTTACACTGAAGCTTTCTTT

D: TRBD2
J: TRBJ2-7
size: NA
V: TRBV4-2
CDR3: CASSQFGRTAGGPYEQYF
DNA: TGTGCCAGCAGCCAATTTGGGAGGACGGCGGGGGGGCCCTACGAGCAGTACTTC

D: NA
J: TRBJ2-5
size: NA
V: TRBV2
CDR3: CASSDPGQVIQETQYF
DNA: TGTGCCAGCAGTGATCCGGGACAAGTGATCCAAGAGACCCAGTACTTC

D: NA
J: TRBJ2-6
size: NA
V: TRBV7-2
CDR3: CASSLKAYRVRSGANVLTF
DNA: TGTGCCAGCAGCTTAAAGGCCTACAGGGTGAGGTCTGGGGCCAACGTCCTGACTTTC

D: NA
J: TRBJ1-1
size: NA
V: TRBV6-2/TRBV6-3
CDR3: CASSPQTEGRTEAFF
DNA: TGTGCCAGCAGCCCCCAGACAGAAGGAAGAACTGAAGCTTTCTTT

D: NA
J: TRBJ2-7
size: NA
V: TRBV4-1
CDR3: CASSQAESSYEQYF
DNA: TGCGCCAGCAGCCAAGCGGAGAGCTCCTACGAGCAGTACTTC

D: NA
J: TRBJ1-1
size: NA
V: TRBV18
CDR3: CASSPSKLDTEAFF
DNA: TGTGCCAGCTCACCCAGCAAACTAGACACTGAAGCTTTCTTT

D: NA
J: TRBJ2-5
size: NA
V: TRBV21-1
CDR3: CASSKLSETQYF
DNA: TGTGCCAGCAGCAAACTATCGGAGACCCAGTACTTC

D: NA
J: TRBJ1-2
size: NA
V: TRBV5-1
CDR3: CASSLSTVTYGYTF
DNA: TGCGCCAGCAGCTTGTCGACAGTCACCTATGGCTACACCTTC

D: TRBD1
J: TRBJ2-5
size: once
V: TRBV28
CDR3: CASSRTSLDRVKETQYF
DNA: TGTGCCAGCAGCCGAACCTCCCTTGACAGGGTCAAAGAGACCCAGTACTTC

D: NA
J: TRBJ1-5
size: NA
V: TRBV10-3
CDR3: CANSTMTDNQPQHF
DNA: TGTGCCAATTCTACAATGACTGACAATCAGCCCCAGCATTTT

D: TRBD1
J: TRBJ2-7
size: NA
V: TRBV6-6
CDR3: CASTRSGGGSYEQYF
DNA: TGTGCCAGCACCAGATCAGGGGGCGGGTCCTACGAGCAGTACTTC

D: TRBD1
J: TRBJ1-5
size: NA
V: TRBV19
CDR3: CASTQGNRNQPQHF
DNA: TGTGCCAGTACACAGGGGAATAGGAATCAGCCCCAGCATTTT

D: NA
J: TRBJ1-6
size: few
V: TRBV27
CDR3: CASSFGSRGDSPLHF
DNA: TGTGCCAGCAGTTTCGGGTCCAGGGGCGATTCACCCCTCCACTTT

D: TRBD2
J: TRBJ2-1
size: NA
V: TRBV6-5
CDR3: CASSYVQRGYNEQFF
DNA: TGTGCCAGCAGTTACGTCCAGCGGGGGTACAATGAGCAGTTCTTC

D: NA
J: TRBJ2-4
size: NA
V: TRBV6-5
CDR3: CASSYSNQGRNIQYF
DNA: TGTGCCAGCAGTTACTCGAATCAGGGGAGAAACATTCAGTACTTC

D: NA
J: TRBJ1-6
size: NA
V: TRBV19
CDR3: CASNQRGLVSGNSPLHF
DNA: TGTGCCAGTAACCAGCGAGGGTTAGTGAGTGGGAATTCACCCCTCCACTTT

D: NA
J: TRBJ1-5
size: NA
V: TRBV18
CDR3: CASSRSGAGQPQHF
DNA: TGTGCCAGCTCCCGGAGTGGGGCCGGTCAGCCCCAGCATTTT

D: NA
J: TRBJ2-4
size: NA
V: TRBV7-8
CDR3: CASSLGATLAKNIQYF
DNA: TGTGCCAGCAGCTTAGGGGCCACCCTAGCCAAAAACATTCAGTACTTC

D: NA
J: TRBJ1-5
size: NA
V: TRBV18
CDR3: CASSPLQDQPQHF
DNA: TGTGCCAGCTCACCACTCCAGGATCAGCCCCAGCATTTT

D: TRBD1
J: TRBJ1-2
size: NA
V: TRBV27
CDR3: CASRPSNRGNYGYTF
DNA: TGTGCCAGCAGACCTTCGAACAGGGGTAACTATGGCTACACCTTC

D: NA
J: TRBJ2-2
size: once
V: TRBV5-1
CDR3: CASSPFDTGELFF
DNA: TGCGCCAGCAGTCCGTTCGACACCGGGGAGCTGTTTTTT

D: TRBD1
J: TRBJ1-1
size: few
V: TRBV7-2
CDR3: CASSPFSGQGTEAFF
DNA: TGTGCCAGCAGCCCGTTCTCGGGACAGGGGACTGAAGCTTTCTTT

D: TRBD2
J: TRBJ2-6
size: medium-sized
V: TRBV4-2
CDR3: CASSQSRSSGSFGANVLTF
DNA: TGTGCCAGCAGCCAGAGCAGATCTAGCGGGAGTTTTGGGGCCAACGTCCTGACTTTC